This TCR beta chain was captured in a study of a mutant IDH1 vaccine in newly diagnosed glioma. Study-wide findings and caveats: Among top peripheral T cell clonotypes, changes seemed unrelated to pseudoprogression.

Clones were read by immunoSEQ multiplex PCR, and TCRdb kept only the in-frame ones, dropping some. Of 110,000 or so clones listed, 90% are singletons. The time point here: week 11, during vaccination. Each vaccine dose was 300 ug of mutant IDH1 20-mer peptide, with topical imiquimod. Comments on this clone: The antigen is undetermined.

This receptor was obtained from a woman aged 45-65 years with glioma. The sequencing here drew on PBMCs, taken from a glioma patient whose treatment included an IDH1 peptide vaccine.

The CDR3 here is CASSLSAGRHTEAFF. The CDR3 region has the DNA TGTGCCAGCAGCTTATCGGCAGGGCGTCACACTGAAGCTTTCTTT. The gene calls are TRBV5-4 and TRBJ1-1, with D possibly being TRBD1 (5 bases). V shed 2 bases and J shed 3 bases, with 14 bases lying between them. Germline CDR1 is SGHNT and CDR2 is YYREEE (reference sequence). The CDR3 totals 15 residues.